The sequence of this T cell receptor beta chain was determined in a study of human CD4 T cells and Enterobacteriaceae. In its sample, this clone was seen a few times. The CDR3 spans 14 residues. V lost 2 bases and J 0 bases, leaving 8 bases between the germline ends. The V gene's germline CDR1 is MNHEY and CDR2 SMNVEV (reference sequence). Deep-level sequencing, detecting one cell in 200,000, covered ex vivo memory CD4+. Assay: immunoSEQ multiplex PCR; the TCRdb copy retains only in-frame clones and omits some. In the table there are tens of thousands of clones, just under 85% of which are singletons. All CD4+ cells other than CD45RA+CCR7+CD95- naive cells were sorted as memory, over 95% pure. Positive selection with CD4 and CD14 microbeads isolated CD4+ T cells and monocytes. CD8+, CD14+, CD16+, CD56+, CD19+ and CD25-bright cells were excluded before sorting.

Sequencing was performed on memory CD4+ T cells from blood. This TCR was sampled from a human donor in good health. The chain carries TRBV27 and TRBJ2-7; D remains ambiguous. CDR3 DNA sequence: TGTGCCAGCAGTTTAAGCCTGAGCTCCTACGAGCAGTACTTC. Residues: CASSLSLSSYEQYF.